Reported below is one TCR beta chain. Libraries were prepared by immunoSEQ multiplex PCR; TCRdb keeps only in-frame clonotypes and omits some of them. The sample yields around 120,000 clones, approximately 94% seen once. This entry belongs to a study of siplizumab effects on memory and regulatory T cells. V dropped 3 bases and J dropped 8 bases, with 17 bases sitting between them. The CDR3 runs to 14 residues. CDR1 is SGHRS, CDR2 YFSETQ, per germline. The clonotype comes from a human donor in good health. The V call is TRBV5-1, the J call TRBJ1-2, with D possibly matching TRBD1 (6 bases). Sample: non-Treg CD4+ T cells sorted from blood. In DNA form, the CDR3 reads TGCGCCAGCAGCTGGGGACGGACAGAGGGGGGCTACACCTTC. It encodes CASSWGRTEGGYTF.